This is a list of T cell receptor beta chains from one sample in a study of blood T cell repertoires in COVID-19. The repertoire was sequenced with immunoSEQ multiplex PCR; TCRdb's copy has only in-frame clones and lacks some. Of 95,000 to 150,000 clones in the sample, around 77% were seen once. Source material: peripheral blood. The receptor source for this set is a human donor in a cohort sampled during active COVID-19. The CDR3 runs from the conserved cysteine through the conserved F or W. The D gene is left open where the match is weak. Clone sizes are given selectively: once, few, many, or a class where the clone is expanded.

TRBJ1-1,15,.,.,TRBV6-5,TGTGCCAGCAGGAACCCGGAGGGGATGAACACTGAAGCTTTCTTT,CASRNPEGMNTEAFF
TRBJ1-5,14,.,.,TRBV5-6,TGTGCCAGCAGCTTGGGGGGGGACAATCAGCCCCAGCATTTT,CASSLGGDNQPQHF
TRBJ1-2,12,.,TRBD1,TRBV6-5,TGTGCCAGCAGTTACCAGGGGGACTTATACACCTTC,CASSYQGDLYTF
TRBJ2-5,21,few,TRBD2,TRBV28,TGTGCCAGCAGTTTATACTTCGATACAGGGACTAGCGGGCCAGGACAAGAGACCCAGTACTTC,CASSLYFDTGTSGPGQETQYF
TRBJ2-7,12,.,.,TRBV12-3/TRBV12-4,TGTGCCAGCAGTAAGAATCGGTCCGAGCAGTACTTC,CASSKNRSEQYF
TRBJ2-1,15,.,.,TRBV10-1,TGCGCCAGCAGTGAGTCCCCCGCATTAGCCAATGAGCAGTTCTTC,CASSESPALANEQFF
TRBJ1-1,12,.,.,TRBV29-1,TGCAGCCTTGCAGGGGCATCGGGTGAAGCTTTCTTT,CSLAGASGEAFF
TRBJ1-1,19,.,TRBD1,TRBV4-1,TGCGCCAGCAGCCGATCCGGGACAGGGATAAGAGGAGGCAACACTGAAGCTTTCTTT,CASSRSGTGIRGGNTEAFF
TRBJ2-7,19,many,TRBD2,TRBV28,TGTGCCAGCAGTTCCTCGACTAGCGGGAGGTCCCTGATCGGCGACGAGCAGTACTTC,CASSSSTSGRSLIGDEQYF
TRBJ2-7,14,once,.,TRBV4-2,TGTGCCAGCAGCCAAGTAGCTAGCGAAAGCGAGCAGTACTTC,CASSQVASESEQYF
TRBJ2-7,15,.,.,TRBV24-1,TGTGCCACCAGTGATTCTCGCACAGGGTTTTTGGAGCAGTACTTC,CATSDSRTGFLEQYF
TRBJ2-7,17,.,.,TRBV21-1,TGTGCCAGCAGCCAAAAGGGACAGCATCACCTTTCCTACGAGCAGTACTTC,CASSQKGQHHLSYEQYF
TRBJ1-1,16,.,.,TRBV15,TGTGCCACCAGCAGACTTGCTCCTCAGGGGAACACTGAAGCTTTCTTT,CATSRLAPQGNTEAFF